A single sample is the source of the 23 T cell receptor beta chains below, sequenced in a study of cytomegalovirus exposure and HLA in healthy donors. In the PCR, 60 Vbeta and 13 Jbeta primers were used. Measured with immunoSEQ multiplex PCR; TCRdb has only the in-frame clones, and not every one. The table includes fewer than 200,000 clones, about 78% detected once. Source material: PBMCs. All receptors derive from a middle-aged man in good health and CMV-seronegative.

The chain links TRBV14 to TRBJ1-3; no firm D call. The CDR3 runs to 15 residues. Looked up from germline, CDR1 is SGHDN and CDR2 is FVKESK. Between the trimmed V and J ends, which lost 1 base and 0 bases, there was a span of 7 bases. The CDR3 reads CASSQVVSSGNTIYF. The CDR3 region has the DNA TGTGCCAGCAGCCAAGTAGTAAGCTCTGGAAACACCATATATTTT.

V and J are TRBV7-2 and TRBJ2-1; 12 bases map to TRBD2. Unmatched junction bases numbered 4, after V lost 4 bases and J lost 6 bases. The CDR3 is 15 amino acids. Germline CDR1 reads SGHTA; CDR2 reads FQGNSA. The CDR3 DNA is TGTGCCAGCAGCTCCGGACTAGCGGGGTTCAATGAGCAGTTCTTC. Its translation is CASSSGLAGFNEQFF.

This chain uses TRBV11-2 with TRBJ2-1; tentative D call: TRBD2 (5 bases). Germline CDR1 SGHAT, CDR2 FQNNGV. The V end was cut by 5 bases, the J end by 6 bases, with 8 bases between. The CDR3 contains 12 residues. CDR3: CASSPTSNEQFF. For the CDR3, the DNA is TGTGCCAGCAGCCCCACTAGCAATGAGCAGTTCTTC.

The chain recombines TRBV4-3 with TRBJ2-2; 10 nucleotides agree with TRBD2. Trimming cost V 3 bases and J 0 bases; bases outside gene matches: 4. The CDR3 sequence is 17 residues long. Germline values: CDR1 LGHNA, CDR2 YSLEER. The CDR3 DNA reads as TGCGCCAGCAGCCAGGGGACTAGCGTTACGAACACCGGGGAGCTGTTTTTT. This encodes CASSQGTSVTNTGELFF.

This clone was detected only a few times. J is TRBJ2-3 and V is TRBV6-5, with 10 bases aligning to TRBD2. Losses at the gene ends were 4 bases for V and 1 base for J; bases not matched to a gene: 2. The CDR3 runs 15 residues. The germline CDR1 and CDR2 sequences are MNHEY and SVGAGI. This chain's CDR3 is CASSLSGGGTDTQYF. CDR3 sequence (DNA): TGTGCCAGCAGTTTAAGCGGGGGGGGCACAGATACGCAGTATTTT.

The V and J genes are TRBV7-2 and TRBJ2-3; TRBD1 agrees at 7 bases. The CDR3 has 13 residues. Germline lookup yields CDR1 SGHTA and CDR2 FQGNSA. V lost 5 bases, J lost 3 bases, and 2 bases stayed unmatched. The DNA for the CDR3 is TGTGCCAGCAGCCGACAGGGAACAGATACGCAGTATTTT. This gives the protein CASSRQGTDTQYF.

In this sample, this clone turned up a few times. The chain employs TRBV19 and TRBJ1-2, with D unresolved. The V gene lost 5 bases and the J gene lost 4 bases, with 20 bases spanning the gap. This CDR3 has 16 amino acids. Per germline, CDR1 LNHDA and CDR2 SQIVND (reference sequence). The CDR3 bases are TGTGCCAGTAGTCTTGGGCCCCTCCAGCGGTCCTATGGCTACACCTTC. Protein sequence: CASSLGPLQRSYGYTF. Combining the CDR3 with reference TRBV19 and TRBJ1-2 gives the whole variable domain DGGITQSPKYLFRKEGQNVTLSCEQNLNHDAMYWYRQDPGQGLRLIYYSQIVNDFQKGDIAEGYSVSREKKESFPLTVTSAQKNPTAFYLCASSLGPLQRSYGYTFGSGTRLTVV.

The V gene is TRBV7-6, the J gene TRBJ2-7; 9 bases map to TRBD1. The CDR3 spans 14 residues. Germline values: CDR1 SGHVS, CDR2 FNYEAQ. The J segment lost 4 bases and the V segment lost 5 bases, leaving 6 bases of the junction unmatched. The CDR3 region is CASSNPGQGYEQYF. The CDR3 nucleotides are TGTGCCAGCAGCAACCCGGGACAGGGATACGAGCAGTACTTC.

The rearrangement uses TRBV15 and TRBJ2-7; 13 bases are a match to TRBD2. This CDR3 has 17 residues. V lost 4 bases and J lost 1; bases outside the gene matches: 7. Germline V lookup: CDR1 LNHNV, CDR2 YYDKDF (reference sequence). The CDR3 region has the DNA TGTGCCACCAGCACCCGACTAGCGGGAGGTCTGTCCTACGAGCAGTACTTC. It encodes CATSTRLAGGLSYEQYF.

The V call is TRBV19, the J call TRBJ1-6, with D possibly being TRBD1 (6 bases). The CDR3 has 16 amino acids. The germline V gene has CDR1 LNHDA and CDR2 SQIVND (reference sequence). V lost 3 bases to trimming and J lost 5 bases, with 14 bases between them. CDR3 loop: CASSIPTTGNNSPLHF. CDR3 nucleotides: TGTGCCAGTAGTATCCCCACGACAGGAAATAATTCACCCCTCCACTTT.

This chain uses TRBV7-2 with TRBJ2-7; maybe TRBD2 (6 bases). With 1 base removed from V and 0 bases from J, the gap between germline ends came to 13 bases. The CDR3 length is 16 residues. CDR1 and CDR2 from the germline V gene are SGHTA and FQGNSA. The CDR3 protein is CASSLVGDSGSYEQYF. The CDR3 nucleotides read TGTGCCAGCAGCTTAGTTGGTGATAGCGGCTCCTACGAGCAGTACTTC. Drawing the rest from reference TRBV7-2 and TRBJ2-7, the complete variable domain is GAGVSQSPSNKVTEKGKDVELRCDPISGHTALYWYRQSLGQGLEFLIYFQGNSAPDKSGLPSDRFSAERTGGSVSTLTIQRTQQEDSAVYLCASSLVGDSGSYEQYFGPGTRLTVT.

The DNA of the CDR3 is TGTGCCAGCACCGACAGATGGGCAGGGGATGGCTACACCTTC. Its translation: CASTDRWAGDGYTF. This chain joins TRBV6-5 and TRBJ1-2, with D perhaps TRBD1 (6 bases). V was cut by 7 bases and J by 6 bases, with 18 bases left in between. This CDR3 comprises 14 residues. The germline V gene encodes CDR1 MNHEY and CDR2 SVGAGI.

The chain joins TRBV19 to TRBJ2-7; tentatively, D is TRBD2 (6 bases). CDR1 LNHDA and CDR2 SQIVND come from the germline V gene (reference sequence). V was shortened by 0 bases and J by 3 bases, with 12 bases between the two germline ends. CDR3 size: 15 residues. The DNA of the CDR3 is TGTGCCAGTAGTATAGATCTTGGGGGGATCTACGAGCAGTACTTC. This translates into CASSIDLGGIYEQYF. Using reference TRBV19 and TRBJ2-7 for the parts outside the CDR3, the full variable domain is DGGITQSPKYLFRKEGQNVTLSCEQNLNHDAMYWYRQDPGQGLRLIYYSQIVNDFQKGDIAEGYSVSREKKESFPLTVTSAQKNPTAFYLCASSIDLGGIYEQYFGPGTRLTVT.

The CDR3 DNA reads TGTGCCAGCAGTTTTGACAGGGGTAGGCAGCCCCAGCATTTT. This codes for CASSFDRGRQPQHF. The chain recombines TRBV2 with TRBJ1-5, with TRBD1 matching 8 bases. Germline lookup yields CDR1 SNHLY and CDR2 FYNNEI. J lost 7 bases, V lost 5 bases, and 7 bases had no gene match. This CDR3 is built from 14 residues.

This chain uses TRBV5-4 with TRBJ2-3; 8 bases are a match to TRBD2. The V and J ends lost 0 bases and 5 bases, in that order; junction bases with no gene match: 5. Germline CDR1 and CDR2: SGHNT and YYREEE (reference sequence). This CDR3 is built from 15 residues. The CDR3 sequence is CASSLAGGSGDTQYF. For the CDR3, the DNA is TGTGCCAGCAGCTTGGCGGGAGGGTCGGGAGATACGCAGTATTTT.

The CDR3: CASSLAGTGRTEAFF. CDR3 nucleotide sequence: TGTGCCAGCAGCTTGGCGGGGACAGGGAGGACTGAAGCTTTCTTT. The V call is TRBV5-6, the J call TRBJ1-1; TRBD1 aligns across 9 bases. V was pared by 0 bases and J by 5 bases, with 5 bases of the junction left unmatched. Germline V gene sequence: CDR1 SGHDT, CDR2 YYEEEE. CDR3 length equals 15 residues.

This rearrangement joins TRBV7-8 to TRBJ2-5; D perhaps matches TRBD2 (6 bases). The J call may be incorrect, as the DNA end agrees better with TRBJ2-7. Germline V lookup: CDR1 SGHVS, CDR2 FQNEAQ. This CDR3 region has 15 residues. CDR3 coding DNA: TGTGCCAGCAGCTCTACCGGGACTCGACCCTACGAGCAGTACTTC. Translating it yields CASSSTGTRPYEQYF.

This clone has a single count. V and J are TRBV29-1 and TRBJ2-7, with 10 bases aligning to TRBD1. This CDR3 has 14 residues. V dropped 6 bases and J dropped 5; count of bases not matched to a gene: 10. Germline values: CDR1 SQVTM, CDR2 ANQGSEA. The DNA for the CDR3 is TGCAGCGTCCCCACTGGGACAGGGGATAACGAGCAGTACTTC. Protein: CSVPTGTGDNEQYF.

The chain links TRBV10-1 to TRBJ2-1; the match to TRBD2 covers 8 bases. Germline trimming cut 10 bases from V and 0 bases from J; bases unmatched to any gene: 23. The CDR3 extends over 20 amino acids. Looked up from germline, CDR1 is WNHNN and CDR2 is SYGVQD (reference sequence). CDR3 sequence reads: CAKTSGQREIWGSSYNEQFF. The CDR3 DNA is TGCGCCAAAACTTCCGGGCAGCGGGAGATTTGGGGGAGCTCCTACAATGAGCAGTTCTTC.

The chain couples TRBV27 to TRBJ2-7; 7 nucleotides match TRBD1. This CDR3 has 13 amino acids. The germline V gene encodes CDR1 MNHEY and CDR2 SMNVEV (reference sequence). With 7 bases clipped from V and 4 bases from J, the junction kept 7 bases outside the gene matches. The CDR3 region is CASMGTESYEQYF. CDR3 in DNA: TGTGCCAGCATGGGGACAGAAAGTTACGAGCAGTACTTC.

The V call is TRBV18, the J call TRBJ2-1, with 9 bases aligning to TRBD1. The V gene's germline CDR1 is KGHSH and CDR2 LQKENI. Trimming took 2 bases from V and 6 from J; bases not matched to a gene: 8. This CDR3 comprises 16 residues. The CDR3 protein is CASSPRGQGRGNEQFF. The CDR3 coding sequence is TGTGCCAGCTCACCAAGGGGACAGGGAAGGGGCAATGAGCAGTTCTTC.

CDR3 DNA: TGTGCCAGCAGCCAAATGGCAGGAGCGGGCACCGGGGAGCTGTTTTTT. Translation gives CASSQMAGAGTGELFF. The genes are TRBV14 and TRBJ2-2, with D maybe TRBD2 (6 bases). Germline CDR1 reads SGHDN; CDR2 reads FVKESK. Trimming pared 2 bases from V and 4 bases from J, leaving 14 bases between. The CDR3 has 16 residues.

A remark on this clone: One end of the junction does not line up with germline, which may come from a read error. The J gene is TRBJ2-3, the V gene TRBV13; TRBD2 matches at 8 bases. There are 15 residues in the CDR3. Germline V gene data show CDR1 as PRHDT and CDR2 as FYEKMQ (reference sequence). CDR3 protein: CAGSSRGGLTDTQYF. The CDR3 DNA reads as TGTGCCGGCAGCTCCCGGGGGGGCCTAACAGATACGCAGTATTTT.